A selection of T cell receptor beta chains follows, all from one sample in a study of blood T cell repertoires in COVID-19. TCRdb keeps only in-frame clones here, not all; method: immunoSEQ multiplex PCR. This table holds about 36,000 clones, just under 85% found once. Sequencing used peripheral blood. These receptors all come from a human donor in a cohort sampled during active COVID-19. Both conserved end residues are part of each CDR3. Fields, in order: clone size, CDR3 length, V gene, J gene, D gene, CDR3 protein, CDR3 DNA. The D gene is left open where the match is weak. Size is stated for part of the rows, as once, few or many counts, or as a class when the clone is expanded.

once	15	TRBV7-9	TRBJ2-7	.	CATSRGPLGSYEQYF	TGTGCCACGTCGCGGGGGCCGTTGGGCTCCTACGAGCAGTACTTC
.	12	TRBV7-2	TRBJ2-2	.	CASSPLSGELFF	TGTGCCAGCAGCCCCCTATCCGGGGAGCTGTTTTTT
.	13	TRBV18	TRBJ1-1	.	CASSPAGGTEAFF	TGTGCCAGCTCACCGGCGGGAGGCACTGAAGCTTTCTTT
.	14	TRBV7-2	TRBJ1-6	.	CASSETGGNSPLHF	TGTGCCAGCAGTGAGACTGGGGGGAATTCACCCCTCCACTTT
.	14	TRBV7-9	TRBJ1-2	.	CASSLERATYGYTF	TGTGCCAGCAGCTTAGAGAGGGCCACCTATGGCTACACCTTC
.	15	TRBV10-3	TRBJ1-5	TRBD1	CATRGSGTVNQPQHF	TGTGCCACCCGGGGGTCAGGGACAGTTAATCAGCCCCAGCATTTT
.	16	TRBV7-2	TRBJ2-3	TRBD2	CASSSFGLAGADTQYF	TGTGCCAGCAGCTCCTTTGGACTAGCGGGGGCAGATACGCAGTATTTT
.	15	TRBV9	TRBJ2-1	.	CASSVRAGEVNEQFF	TGTGCCAGCAGCGTACGGGCAGGGGAAGTCAATGAGCAGTTCTTC
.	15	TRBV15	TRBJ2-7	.	CATSRDLTGSGEQYF	TGTGCCACCAGCAGAGATTTAACGGGCTCGGGGGAGCAGTACTTC
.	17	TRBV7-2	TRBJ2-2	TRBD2	CASSLGLAGAPDGELFF	TGTGCCAGCAGCTTAGGCCTAGCGGGGGCCCCGGACGGGGAGCTGTTTTTT
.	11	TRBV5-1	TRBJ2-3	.	CASSLGDTQYF	TGCGCCAGCAGCCTCGGAGATACGCAGTATTTT
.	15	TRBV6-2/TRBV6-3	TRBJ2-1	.	CASSYSGLSYNEQFF	TGTGCCAGCAGTTACTCCGGACTCTCCTACAATGAGCAGTTCTTC
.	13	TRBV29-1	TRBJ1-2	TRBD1	CSVAFTGGGGYTF	TGCAGCGTCGCCTTTACAGGGGGCGGTGGCTACACCTTC
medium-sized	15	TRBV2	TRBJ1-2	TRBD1	CASRERTGAYYGYTF	TGTGCCAGCAGGGAAAGGACAGGAGCCTACTATGGCTACACCTTC